This record looks at one T cell receptor beta chain sequence and its context. In the source study's methods: Amplification of reference gene primers provided the estimated nucleated cell counts. Produced via immunoSEQ multiplex PCR; TCRdb's table is partial and in-frame only. The D gene and trimming were derived from the DNA, and the V and J assignments and clone size from that table. The sample lists 280,000 or so clones; over 75% were seen once. This entry belongs to a study of blood T cell repertoires in COVID-19. Turning to the study itself: Acute and convalescent COVID-19 specimens originated in the United States, Italy and Spain. T cells, B-cell-depleted T cells, or PBMCs supplied cDNA or gDNA.

This clonotype was sampled from an older woman with acute or convalescent COVID-19. Material for sequencing was peripheral blood.

The CDR3: CASSPTLAGGRYEQYF. The CDR3 DNA sequence: TGTGCCAGCAGCCCGACCTTAGCGGGGGGGCGTTACGAGCAGTACTTC. The chain is built from TRBV7-8 and TRBJ2-7; TRBD2 aligns across 11 bases. The V gene's germline CDR1 is SGHVS and CDR2 FQNEAQ. Trimming took 5 bases from V and 4 from J; bases not matched to a gene: 10. This CDR3 has 16 amino acids. The full variable domain, with the rest looked up from reference TRBV7-8 and TRBJ2-7, is GAGVSQSPRYKVAKRGQDVALRCDPISGHVSLFWYQQALGQGPEFLTYFQNEAQLDKSGLPSDRFFAERPEGSVSTLKIQRTQQEDSAVYLCASSPTLAGGRYEQYFGPGTRLTVT.